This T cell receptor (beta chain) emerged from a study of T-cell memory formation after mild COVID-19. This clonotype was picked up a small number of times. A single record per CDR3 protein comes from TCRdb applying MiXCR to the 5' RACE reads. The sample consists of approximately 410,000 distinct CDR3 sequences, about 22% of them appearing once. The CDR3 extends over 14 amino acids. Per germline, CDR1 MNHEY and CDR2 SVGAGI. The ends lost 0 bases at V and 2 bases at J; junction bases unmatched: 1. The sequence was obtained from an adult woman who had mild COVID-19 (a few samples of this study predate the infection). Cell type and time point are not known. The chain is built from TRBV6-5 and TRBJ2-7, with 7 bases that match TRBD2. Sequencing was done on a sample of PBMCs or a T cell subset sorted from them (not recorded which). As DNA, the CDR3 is TGTGCCAGCAGTTACTCGACTAGCCCCTACGAGCAGTACTTC. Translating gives CASSYSTSPYEQYF.